The sequence of this T cell receptor (beta chain) was determined in a study of vaccination and CD4 T cells after COVID-19. At the level of the study: The convalescents included six males and four females, and among them two were Hispanic while seven were Caucasian. The authors exposed cells to overlapping spike peptides derived from SARS-CoV-2, HCoV-NL63, HCoV-OC43 and HCoV-229E.

In this sample, this clonotype turned up once. Its antigen is currently unknown. This CDR3 comprises 12 residues. Trimming removed 5 bases from V and 8 bases from J, with 13 bases in between. Per germline, CDR1 DFQATT and CDR2 SNEGSKA (reference sequence). Noted treatment: approximately nine-day PBMC culture with coronavirus spike peptide pools or control peptides (ViraFEST assay). An unexposed donor provided the CD4+ T cells, which were collected before the COVID-19 pandemic (2011-2018). TCR sequencing followed the expansion of antigen-specific T cells with peptide pools in ViraFEST. The Oncomine TCR Beta short-read assay sequenced DNA from cultured CD4+ T cells. TCRdb itself ran the PCR reads through MiXCR, one entry per CDR3 protein. The sample yields thousands of distinct CDR3 sequences, 45% to 55% seen once. Whole-study findings and limits: The study found median SARS-CoV-2-reactive clonotypes rising from roughly 22 to 38, not significantly.

What was sequenced was CD4+ T cells from blood, cultured in vitro. This sequence joins TRBV20-1 and TRBJ2-1; D possibly uses TRBD1 or TRBD2 (5 bases each). This TCR derives from a human donor in good health. The CDR3 DNA is TGCAGTGCTCCCGGGACCTGGGATGAGCAGTTCTTC. Translation gives CSAPGTWDEQFF.